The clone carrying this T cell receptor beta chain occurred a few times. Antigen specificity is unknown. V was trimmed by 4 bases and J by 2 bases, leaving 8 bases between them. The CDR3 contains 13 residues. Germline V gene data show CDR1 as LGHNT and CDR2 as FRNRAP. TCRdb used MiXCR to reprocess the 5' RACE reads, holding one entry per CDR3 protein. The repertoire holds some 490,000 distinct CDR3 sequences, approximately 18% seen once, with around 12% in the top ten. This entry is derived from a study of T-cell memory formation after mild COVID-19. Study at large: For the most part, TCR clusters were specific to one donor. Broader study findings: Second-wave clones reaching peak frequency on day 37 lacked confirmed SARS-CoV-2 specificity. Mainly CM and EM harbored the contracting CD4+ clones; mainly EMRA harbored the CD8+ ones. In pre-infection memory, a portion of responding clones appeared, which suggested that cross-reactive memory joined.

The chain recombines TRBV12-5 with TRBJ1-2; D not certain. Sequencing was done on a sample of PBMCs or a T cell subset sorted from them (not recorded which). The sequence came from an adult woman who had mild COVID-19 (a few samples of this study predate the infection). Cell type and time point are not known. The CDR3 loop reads CASGSPPNYGYTF. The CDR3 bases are TGTGCTAGTGGTTCCCCCCCAAACTATGGCTACACCTTC. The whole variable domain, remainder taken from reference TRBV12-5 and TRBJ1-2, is DARVTQTPRHKVTEMGQEVTMRCQPILGHNTVFWYRQTMMQGLELLAYFRNRAPLDDSGMPKDRFSAEMPDATLATLKIQPSEPRDSAVYFCASGSPPNYGYTFGSGTRLTVV.